This T cell receptor (beta chain) comes out of a study of regulatory and conventional T cells in breast cancer (dated by TCRdb to the mid-2010s). This clonotype is described as medium-sized (0.01 to 0.1%). Its specific antigen is unknown. There are no base qualities to consult, and no much larger clone falls within one base. The CDR3 measures 13 amino acids from cysteine to phenylalanine. Of all the DNA, just the CDR3 is kept, 39 bases in frame from base 1. V was cut back by 1 base and J by 4 bases, leaving a gap of 5 bases between them. Looking up the germline V gene (reference sequence) yields CDR1 LNHDA and CDR2 SQIVND. Libraries were built with PCR. Sequencing used an Illumina MiSeq. Clones were called with MiXCR by TCRdb after fastp trimmed the public reads at Q25, and only in-frame beta chains were retained. Rows are unified per CDR3 protein, each entry keeping the most common DNA and genes. For this sample there are roughly 16,000 distinct CDR3 sequences; around a third appear just once. Together, the top ten hold roughly 1.5% of the sample.

The sequence was obtained from a female donor in good health. The sample taken for sequencing was conventional T cells from blood. This chain is built from TRBV19 and TRBJ1-5; the D gene identity is not certain. The CDR3 sequence is CASSIAGNQPQHF. The DNA is as follows: TGTGCCAGTAGTATAGCCGGGAATCAGCCCCAGCATTTT.